This is a list of T cell receptor beta chains from one sample in a study of cytomegalovirus exposure and HLA in healthy donors. The protocol was immunoSEQ multiplex PCR, while the TCRdb copy is restricted to in-frame clones and leaves out a portion. The sample totals around 160,000 clones. The sequenced sample was PBMCs. Every receptor here comes from a woman aged 45-60 years in good health and CMV-seronegative. The CDR3 runs from the conserved cysteine through the conserved F or W. A D gene is named only where the DNA matches it firmly.

j_call v_call cdr3_length d_call cdr3_nt cdr3_aa
TRBJ1-2 TRBV4-1 15 - TGCGCCAGCAGCCAAGGTTGGAGACAGCTCTATGGCTACACCTTC CASSQGWRQLYGYTF
TRBJ2-7 TRBV29-1 13 TRBD1 TGCAGCGTGGGACAGATAAGCTCCTACGAGCAGTACTTC CSVGQISSYEQYF
TRBJ1-6 TRBV2 12 - TGTGCCAGCAGGGTTACAAATTCACCCCTCCACTTT CASRVTNSPLHF
TRBJ1-1 TRBV7-2 12 - TGTGCCAGCAGCTTATGGCCGGGTGAAGCTTTCTTT CASSLWPGEAFF
TRBJ2-7 TRBV6-5 15 - - CASSSSTSGSFEQYF
TRBJ2-3 TRBV6-5 14 - TGTGCCAGCAGTCCCCGGGAGATCGGTGATACGCAGTATTTT CASSPREIGDTQYF
TRBJ2-3 TRBV7-2 16 TRBD2 TGTGCCAGCAGCTTAGGACTAGCGGCTAGCACAGATACGCAGTATTTT CASSLGLAASTDTQYF
TRBJ2-1 TRBV5-6 15 TRBD2 TGTGCCAGCAGCTTGGAGACTAGCGGGAACAATGAGCAGTTCTTC CASSLETSGNNEQFF
TRBJ2-5 TRBV19 15 - TGTGCCAGTAGTATAGCGAGGGGAGGCCAAGAGACCCAGTACTTC CASSIARGGQETQYF
TRBJ1-6 TRBV7-9 15 - TGTGCCAGCAGCTTCGGGAGCTCCTATAATTCACCCCTCCACTTT CASSFGSSYNSPLHF
TRBJ1-2 TRBV28 13 - TGTGCCAGCAGTTTCCTCCTCAACTATGGCTACACCTTC CASSFLLNYGYTF
TRBJ1-6 TRBV7-9 16 TRBD1 TGTGCCAGCAGCTCCCGGGACAGGGGAAGGAATTCACCCCTCCACTTT CASSSRDRGRNSPLHF
TRBJ2-5 TRBV7-9 11 - TGTGCCAGCAGCCCCCGGGAGACCCAGTACTTC CASSPRETQYF
TRBJ2-1 TRBV7-2 18 TRBD2 TGTGCCAGCACCATTACGTTTCGCGGCGGGAGGGGCTACAATGAGCAGTTCTTC CASTITFRGGRGYNEQFF
TRBJ1-5 TRBV4-3 18 - TGCGCCAGCAGCCAAGACTTGATCAGTGACCGGGGCAATCAGCCCCAGCATTTT CASSQDLISDRGNQPQHF
TRBJ1-6 TRBV5-8 15 TRBD1 TGTGCCAGCAGCGACAGGGGAGTTAGTAATTCACCCCTCCACTTT CASSDRGVSNSPLHF
TRBJ1-2 TRBV2 14 TRBD1 TGTGCCAGCAGTGAAACAGGGGGCGGCTATGGCTACACCTTC CASSETGGGYGYTF
TRBJ2-1 TRBV7-2 11 - TGTGCCAGCAGCCGCCGGGATGAGCAGTTCTTC CASSRRDEQFF
TRBJ1-1 TRBV18 16 - TGTGCCAGCTCACCACGGGAGGGACCTAGGAACACTGAAGCTTTCTTT CASSPREGPRNTEAFF
TRBJ2-7 TRBV4-2 15 TRBD2 TGTGCCAGCAGCGAAGAGGCGGGAGGGCCGTACGAGCAGTACTTC CASSEEAGGPYEQYF
TRBJ2-2 TRBV7-9 16 TRBD2 TGTGCCAGCAGCCCCCGAGCGGGAGGGCCCACCGGGGAGCTGTTTTTT CASSPRAGGPTGELFF